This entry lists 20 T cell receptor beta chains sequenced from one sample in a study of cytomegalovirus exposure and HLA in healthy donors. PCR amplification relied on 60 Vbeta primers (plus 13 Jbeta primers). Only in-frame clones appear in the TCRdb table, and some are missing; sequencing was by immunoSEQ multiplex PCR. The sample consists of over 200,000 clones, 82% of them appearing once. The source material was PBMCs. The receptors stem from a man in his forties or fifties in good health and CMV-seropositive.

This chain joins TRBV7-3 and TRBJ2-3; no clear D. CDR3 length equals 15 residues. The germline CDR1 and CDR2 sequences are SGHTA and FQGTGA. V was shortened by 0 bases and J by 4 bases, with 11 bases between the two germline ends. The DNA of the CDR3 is TGTGCCAGCAGCTTAACCCCGACTTCTGCAGATACGCAGTATTTT. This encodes CASSLTPTSADTQYF.

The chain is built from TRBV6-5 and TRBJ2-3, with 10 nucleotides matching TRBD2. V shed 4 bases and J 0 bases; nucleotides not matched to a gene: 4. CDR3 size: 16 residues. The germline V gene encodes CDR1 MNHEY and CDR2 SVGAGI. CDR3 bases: TGTGCCAGCAGTTCGCGGACTAGCGGAAGCACAGATACGCAGTATTTT. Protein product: CASSSRTSGSTDTQYF.

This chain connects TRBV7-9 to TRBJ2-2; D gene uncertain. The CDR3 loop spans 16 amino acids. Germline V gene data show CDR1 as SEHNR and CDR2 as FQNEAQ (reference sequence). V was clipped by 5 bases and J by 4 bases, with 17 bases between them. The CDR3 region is CASSPSTYRSTGELFF. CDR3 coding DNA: TGTGCCAGCAGCCCTTCAACATACAGAAGCACCGGGGAGCTGTTTTTT.

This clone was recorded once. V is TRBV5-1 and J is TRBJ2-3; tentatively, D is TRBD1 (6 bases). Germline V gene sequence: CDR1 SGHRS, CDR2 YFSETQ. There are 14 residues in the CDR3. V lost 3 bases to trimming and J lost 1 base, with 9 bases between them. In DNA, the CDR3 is TGCGCCAGCAGCTACAGGGAACGCACAGATACGCAGTATTTT. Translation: CASSYRERTDTQYF.

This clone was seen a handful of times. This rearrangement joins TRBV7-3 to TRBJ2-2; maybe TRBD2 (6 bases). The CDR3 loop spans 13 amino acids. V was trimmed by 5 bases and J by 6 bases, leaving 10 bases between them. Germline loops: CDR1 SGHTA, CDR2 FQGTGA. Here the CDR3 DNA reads TGTGCCAGCAGCGTCCGGAGGGCCGGGGAGCTGTTTTTT. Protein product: CASSVRRAGELFF.

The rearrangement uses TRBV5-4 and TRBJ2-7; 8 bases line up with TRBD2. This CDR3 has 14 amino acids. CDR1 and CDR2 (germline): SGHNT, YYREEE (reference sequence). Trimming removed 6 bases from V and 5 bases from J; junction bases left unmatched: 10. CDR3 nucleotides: TGTGCCAGCAAAGACCGGGGGGGCCCTAACGAGCAGTACTTC. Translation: CASKDRGGPNEQYF.

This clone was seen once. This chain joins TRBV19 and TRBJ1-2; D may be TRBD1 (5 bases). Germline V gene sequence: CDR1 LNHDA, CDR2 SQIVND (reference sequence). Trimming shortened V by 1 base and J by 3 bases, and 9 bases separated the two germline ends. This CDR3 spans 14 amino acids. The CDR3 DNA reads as TGTGCCAGTAGTATAGCTCAGGGCCACTATGGCTACACCTTC. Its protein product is CASSIAQGHYGYTF.

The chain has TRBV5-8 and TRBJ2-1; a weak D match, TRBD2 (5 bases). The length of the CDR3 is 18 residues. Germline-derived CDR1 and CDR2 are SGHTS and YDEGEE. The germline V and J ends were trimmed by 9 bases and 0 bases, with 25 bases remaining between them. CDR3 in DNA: TGTGCCACCACAGACGGGGTACTTCCCGAAAGCTCCTACAATGAGCAGTTCTTC. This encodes CATTDGVLPESSYNEQFF.

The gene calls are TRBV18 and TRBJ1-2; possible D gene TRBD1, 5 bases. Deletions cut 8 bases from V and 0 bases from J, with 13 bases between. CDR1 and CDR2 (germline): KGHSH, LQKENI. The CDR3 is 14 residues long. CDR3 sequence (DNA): TGTGCCAGCGCCCCAGGGCGAGCTAACTATGGCTACACCTTC. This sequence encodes CASAPGRANYGYTF.

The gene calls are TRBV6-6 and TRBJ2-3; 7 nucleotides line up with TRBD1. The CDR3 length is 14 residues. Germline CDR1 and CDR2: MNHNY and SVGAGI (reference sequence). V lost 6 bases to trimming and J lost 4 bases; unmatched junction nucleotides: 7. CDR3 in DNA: TGTGCCAGCAGGCCAACAGGGGTTTCAGATACGCAGTATTTT. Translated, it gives CASRPTGVSDTQYF.

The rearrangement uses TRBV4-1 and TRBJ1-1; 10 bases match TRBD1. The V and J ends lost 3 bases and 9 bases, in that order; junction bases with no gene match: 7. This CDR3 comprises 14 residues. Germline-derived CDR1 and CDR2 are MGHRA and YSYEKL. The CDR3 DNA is TGCGCCAGCAGCCAGCTGACAGGGGGCTCTCAAGCTTTCTTT. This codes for CASSQLTGGSQAFF.

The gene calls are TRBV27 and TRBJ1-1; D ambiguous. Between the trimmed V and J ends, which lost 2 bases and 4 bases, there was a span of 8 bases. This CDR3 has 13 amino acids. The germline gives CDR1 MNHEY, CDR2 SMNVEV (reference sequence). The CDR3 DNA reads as TGTGCCAGCAGTTTAATGGGGAGCACTGAAGCTTTCTTT. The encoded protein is CASSLMGSTEAFF.

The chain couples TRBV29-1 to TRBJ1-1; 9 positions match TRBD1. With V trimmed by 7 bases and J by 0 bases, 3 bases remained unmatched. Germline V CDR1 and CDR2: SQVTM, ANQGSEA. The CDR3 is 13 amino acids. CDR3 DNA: TGCAGCGGGGGACAGGGTCTGAACACTGAAGCTTTCTTT. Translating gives CSGGQGLNTEAFF.

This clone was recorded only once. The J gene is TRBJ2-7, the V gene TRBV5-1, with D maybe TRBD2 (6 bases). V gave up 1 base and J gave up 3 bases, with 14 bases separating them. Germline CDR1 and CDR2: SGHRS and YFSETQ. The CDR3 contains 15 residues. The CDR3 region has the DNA TGCGCCAGCAGCTTGTCAACGGGAGACGGCTACGAGCAGTACTTC. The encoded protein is CASSLSTGDGYEQYF.

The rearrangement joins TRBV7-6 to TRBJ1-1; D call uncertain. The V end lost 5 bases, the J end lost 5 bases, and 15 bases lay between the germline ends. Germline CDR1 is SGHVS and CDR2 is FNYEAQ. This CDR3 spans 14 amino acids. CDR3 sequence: CASSASEGWTEAFF. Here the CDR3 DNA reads TGTGCCAGCAGCGCCTCCGAGGGTTGGACTGAAGCTTTCTTT.

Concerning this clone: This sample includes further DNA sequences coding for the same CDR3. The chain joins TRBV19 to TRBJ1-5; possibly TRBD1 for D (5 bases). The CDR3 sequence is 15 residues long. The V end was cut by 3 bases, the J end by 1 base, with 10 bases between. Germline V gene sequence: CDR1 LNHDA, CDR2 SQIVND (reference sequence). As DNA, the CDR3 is TGTGCCAGTAGTATCGGGGGGGGAAGCAATCAGCCCCAGCATTTT. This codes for CASSIGGGSNQPQHF.

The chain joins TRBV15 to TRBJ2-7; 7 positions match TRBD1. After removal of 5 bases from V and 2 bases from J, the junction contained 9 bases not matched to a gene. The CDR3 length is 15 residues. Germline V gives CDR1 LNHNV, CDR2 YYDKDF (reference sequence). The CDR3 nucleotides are TGTGCCACCAGCCCAAACGGGGACAGTACCTACGAGCAGTACTTC. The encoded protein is CATSPNGDSTYEQYF.

Written as DNA, the CDR3 is TGTGCCAGCAGCGTAGAATCGGGGACAGGGCTCAGCTCTGGAAACACCATATATTTT. It translates to CASSVESGTGLSSGNTIYF. The chain recombines TRBV9 with TRBJ1-3, with TRBD1 identical over 9 bases. This CDR3 spans 19 amino acids. The trim removed 0 bases at V and 0 bases at J, leaving 10 bases unmatched. Per the germline V gene, CDR1 is SGDLS and CDR2 is YYNGEE.

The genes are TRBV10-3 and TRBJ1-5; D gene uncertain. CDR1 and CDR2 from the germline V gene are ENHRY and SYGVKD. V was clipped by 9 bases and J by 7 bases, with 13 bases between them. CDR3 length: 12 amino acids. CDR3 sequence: CAIGGNAQPQHF. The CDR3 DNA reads TGTGCCATTGGCGGGAACGCCCAGCCCCAGCATTTT.

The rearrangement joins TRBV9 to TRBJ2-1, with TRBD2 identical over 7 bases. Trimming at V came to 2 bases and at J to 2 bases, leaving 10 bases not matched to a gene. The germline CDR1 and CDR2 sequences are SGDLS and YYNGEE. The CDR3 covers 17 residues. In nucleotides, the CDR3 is TGTGCCAGCAGCGTTGCCTGGGCGGGAGCCCCCTACAATGAGCAGTTCTTC. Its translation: CASSVAWAGAPYNEQFF.